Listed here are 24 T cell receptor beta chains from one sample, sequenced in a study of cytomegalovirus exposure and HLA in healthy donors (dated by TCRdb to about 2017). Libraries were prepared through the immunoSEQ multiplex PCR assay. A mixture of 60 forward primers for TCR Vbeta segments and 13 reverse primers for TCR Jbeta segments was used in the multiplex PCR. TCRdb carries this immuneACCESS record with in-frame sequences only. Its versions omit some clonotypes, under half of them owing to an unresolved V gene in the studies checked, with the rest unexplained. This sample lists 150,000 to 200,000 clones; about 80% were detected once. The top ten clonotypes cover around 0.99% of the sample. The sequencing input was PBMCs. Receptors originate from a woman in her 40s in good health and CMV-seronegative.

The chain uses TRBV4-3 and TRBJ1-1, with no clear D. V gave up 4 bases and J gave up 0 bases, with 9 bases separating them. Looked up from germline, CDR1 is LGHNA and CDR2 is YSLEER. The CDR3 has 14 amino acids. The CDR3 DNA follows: TGCGCCAGCAGCCGATCGGTCCTGAACACTGAAGCTTTCTTT. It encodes CASSRSVLNTEAFF.

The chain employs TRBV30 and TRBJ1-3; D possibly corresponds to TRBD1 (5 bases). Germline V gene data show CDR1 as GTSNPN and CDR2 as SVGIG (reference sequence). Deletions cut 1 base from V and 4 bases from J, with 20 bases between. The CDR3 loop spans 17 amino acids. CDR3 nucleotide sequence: TGTGCCTGGAGTGGCCGTAACAGGATCTCGACCGGAAACACCATATATTTT. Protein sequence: CAWSGRNRISTGNTIYF.

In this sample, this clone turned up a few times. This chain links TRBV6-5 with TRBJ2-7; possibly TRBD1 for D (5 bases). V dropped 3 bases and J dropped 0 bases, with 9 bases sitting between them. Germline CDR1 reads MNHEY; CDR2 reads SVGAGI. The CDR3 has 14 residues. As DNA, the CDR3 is TGTGCCAGCAGTTATGACAGAACCTCCTACGAGCAGTACTTC. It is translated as CASSYDRTSYEQYF.

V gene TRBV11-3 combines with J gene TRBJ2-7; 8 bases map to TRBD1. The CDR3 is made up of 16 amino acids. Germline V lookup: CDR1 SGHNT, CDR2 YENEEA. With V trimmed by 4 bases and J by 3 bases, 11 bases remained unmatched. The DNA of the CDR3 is TGTGCCAGCAGCTCTAGACAGGGGCAAATTAACTACGAGCAGTACTTC. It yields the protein CASSSRQGQINYEQYF.

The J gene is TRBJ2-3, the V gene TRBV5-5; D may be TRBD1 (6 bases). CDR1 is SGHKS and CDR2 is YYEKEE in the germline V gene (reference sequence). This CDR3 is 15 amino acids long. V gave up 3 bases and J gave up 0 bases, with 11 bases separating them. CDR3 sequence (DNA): TGTGCCAGCAGCTCAAACAGGGTTAGCACAGATACGCAGTATTTT. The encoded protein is CASSSNRVSTDTQYF.

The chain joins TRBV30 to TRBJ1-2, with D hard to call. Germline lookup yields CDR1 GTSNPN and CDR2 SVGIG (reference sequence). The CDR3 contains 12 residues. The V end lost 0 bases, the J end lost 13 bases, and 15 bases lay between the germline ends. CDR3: CAWSVRDISITF. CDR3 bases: TGTGCCTGGAGTGTCCGAGACATTAGTATCACCTTC. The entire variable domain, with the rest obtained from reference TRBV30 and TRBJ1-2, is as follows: SQTIHQWPATLVQPVGSPLSLECTVEGTSNPNLYWYRQAAGRGLQLLFYSVGIGQISSEVPQNLSASRPQDRQFILSSKKLLLSDSGFYLCAWSVRDISITFGSGTRLTVV.

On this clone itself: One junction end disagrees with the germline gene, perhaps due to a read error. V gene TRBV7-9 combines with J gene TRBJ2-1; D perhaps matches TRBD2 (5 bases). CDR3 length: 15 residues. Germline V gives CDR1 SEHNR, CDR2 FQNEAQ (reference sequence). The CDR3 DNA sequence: TGTTCCAGCAGCTTAAGGGCGGGCTATTACAATGAGCAGTTCTTC. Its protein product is CSSSLRAGYYNEQFF.

The CDR3 spells CASSIAGRSWAFF. The CDR3 bases are TGTGCCAGCAGCATAGCGGGCAGATCCTGGGCTTTCTTT. The rearrangement joins TRBV6-1 to TRBJ1-1; D remains unclear. Trimming took 6 bases from V and 11 from J, leaving 19 bases between them. Germline assignment: CDR1 MNHNS and CDR2 SASEGT. The CDR3 has 13 amino acids.

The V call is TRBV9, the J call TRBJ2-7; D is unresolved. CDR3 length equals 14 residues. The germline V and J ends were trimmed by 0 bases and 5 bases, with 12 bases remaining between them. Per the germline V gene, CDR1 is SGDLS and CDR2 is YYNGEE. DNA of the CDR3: TGTGCCAGCAGCGTAGCCCAATTCGAGGACGAGCAGTACTTC. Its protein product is CASSVAQFEDEQYF.

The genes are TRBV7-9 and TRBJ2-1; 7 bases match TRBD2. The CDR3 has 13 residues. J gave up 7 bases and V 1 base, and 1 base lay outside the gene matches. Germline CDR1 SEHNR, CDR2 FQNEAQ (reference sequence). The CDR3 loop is CASSLGGGNEQFF. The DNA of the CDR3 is TGTGCCAGCAGCTTAGGGGGGGGGAATGAGCAGTTCTTC.

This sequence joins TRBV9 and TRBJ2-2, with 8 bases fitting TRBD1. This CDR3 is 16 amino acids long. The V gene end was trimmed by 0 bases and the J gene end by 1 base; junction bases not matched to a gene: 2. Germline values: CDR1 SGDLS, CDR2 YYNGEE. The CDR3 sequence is CASSVATGGNTGELFF. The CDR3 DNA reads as TGTGCCAGCAGCGTAGCAACAGGGGGGAACACCGGGGAGCTGTTTTTT. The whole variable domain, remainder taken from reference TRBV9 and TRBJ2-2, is DSGVTQTPKHLITATGQRVTLRCSPRSGDLSVYWYQQSLDQGLQFLIQYYNGEERAKGNILERFSAQQFPDLHSELNLSSLELGDSALYFCASSVATGGNTGELFFGEGSRLTVL.

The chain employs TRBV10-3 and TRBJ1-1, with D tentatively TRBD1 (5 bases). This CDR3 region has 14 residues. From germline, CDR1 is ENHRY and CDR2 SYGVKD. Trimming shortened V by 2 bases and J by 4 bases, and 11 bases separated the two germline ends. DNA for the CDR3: TGTGCCATCAGTGAGGGCGGGGGAATCACTGAAGCTTTCTTT. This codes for CAISEGGGITEAFF.

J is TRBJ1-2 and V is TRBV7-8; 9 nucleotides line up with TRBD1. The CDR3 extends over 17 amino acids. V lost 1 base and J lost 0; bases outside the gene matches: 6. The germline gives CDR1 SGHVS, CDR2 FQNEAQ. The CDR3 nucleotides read TGTGCCAGCAGCTTAGGGGCAACAGGGGGCGCTAACTATGGCTACACCTTC. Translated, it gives CASSLGATGGANYGYTF.

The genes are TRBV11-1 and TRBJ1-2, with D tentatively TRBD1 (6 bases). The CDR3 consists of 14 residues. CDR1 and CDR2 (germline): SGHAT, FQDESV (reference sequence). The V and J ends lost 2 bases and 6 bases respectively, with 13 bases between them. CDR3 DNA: TGTGCCAGCAGCTTACAACAGGGTACGGATGGCTACACCTTC. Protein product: CASSLQQGTDGYTF.

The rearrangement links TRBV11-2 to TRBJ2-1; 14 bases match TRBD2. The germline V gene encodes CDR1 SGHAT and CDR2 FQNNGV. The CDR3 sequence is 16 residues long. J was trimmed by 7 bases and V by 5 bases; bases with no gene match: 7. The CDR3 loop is CASSLTTSGRGNEQFF. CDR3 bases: TGTGCCAGCAGCCTTACGACTAGCGGGAGGGGGAATGAGCAGTTCTTC.

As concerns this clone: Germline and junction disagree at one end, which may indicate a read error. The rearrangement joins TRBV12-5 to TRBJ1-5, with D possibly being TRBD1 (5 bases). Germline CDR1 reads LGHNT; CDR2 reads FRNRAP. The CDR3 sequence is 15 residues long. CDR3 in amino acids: CVSALWQGGNQPQHF. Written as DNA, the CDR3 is TGTGTTAGTGCTCTATGGCAGGGCGGCAATCAGCCCCAGCATTTT.

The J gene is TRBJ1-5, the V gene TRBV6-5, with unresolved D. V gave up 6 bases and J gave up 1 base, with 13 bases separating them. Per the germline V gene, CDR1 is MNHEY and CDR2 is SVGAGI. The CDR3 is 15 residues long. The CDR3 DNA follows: TGTGCCAGCAGCCCCCCGAGATGCAGCAATCAGCCCCAGCATTTT. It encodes CASSPPRCSNQPQHF.

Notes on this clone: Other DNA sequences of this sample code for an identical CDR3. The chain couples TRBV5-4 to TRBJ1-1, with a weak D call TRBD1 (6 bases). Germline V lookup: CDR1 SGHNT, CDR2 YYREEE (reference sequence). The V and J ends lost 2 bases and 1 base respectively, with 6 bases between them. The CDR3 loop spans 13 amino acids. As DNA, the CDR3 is TGTGCCAGCAGCTTACAGGGGAACACTGAAGCTTTCTTT. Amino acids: CASSLQGNTEAFF.

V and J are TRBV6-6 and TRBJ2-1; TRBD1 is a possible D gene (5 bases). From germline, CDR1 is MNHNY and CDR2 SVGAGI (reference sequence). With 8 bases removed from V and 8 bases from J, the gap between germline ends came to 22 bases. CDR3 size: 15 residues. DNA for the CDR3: TGTGCCAGCCAAGAATACCAGGGATTGTCGGATGAGCAGTTCTTC. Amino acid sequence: CASQEYQGLSDEQFF.

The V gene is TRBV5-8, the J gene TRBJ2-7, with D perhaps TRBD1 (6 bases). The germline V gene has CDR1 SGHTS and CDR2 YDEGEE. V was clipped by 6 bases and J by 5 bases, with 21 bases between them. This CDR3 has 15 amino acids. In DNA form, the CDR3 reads TGTGCCAGCACCCTGATAACAGGGTCGGGAAACGAGCAGTACGTC. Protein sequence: CASTLITGSGNEQYV.

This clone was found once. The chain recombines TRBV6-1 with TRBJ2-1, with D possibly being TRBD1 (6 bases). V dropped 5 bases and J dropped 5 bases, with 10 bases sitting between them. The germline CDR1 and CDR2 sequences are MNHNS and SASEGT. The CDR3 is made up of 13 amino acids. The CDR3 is CASSRTDNNEQFF. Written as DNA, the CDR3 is TGTGCCAGCAGTAGGACAGACAACAATGAGCAGTTCTTC.

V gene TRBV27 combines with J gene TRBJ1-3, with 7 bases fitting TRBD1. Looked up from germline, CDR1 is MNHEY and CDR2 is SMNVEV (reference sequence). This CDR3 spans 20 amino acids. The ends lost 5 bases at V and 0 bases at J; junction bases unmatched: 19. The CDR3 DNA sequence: TGTGCCAGCAGTCCCCAGACAGGGTTCTACCCCCCTTACTCTGGAAACACCATATATTTT. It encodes CASSPQTGFYPPYSGNTIYF.

CDR3 protein: CASSLVARENEKLFF. CDR3 DNA: TGTGCCAGCAGCTTAGTGGCGCGGGAAAATGAAAAACTGTTTTTT. The V and J genes are TRBV7-2 and TRBJ1-4; D gene unclear. There are 15 residues in the CDR3. V gave up 1 base and J gave up 5 bases, with 11 bases separating them. Looked up from germline, CDR1 is SGHTA and CDR2 is FQGNSA.

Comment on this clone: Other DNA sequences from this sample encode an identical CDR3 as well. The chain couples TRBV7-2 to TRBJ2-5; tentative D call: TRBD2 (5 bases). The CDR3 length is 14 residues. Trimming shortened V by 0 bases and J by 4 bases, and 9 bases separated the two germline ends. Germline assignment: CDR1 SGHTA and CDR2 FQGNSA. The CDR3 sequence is CASSLAGVGETQYF. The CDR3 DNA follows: TGTGCCAGCAGCTTAGCGGGAGTTGGAGAGACCCAGTACTTC.